These 25 T cell receptor beta chains originate from one sample sequenced in a study of T cell repertoires in cytomegalovirus infection. Using its own MiXCR run on the reads, TCRdb lists one record per CDR3 protein. In the table there are hundreds of thousands of distinct CDR3 sequences, around 24% of which are singletons. Material: CD8+ T cells from PBMCs. The receptor source for this set is a human donor in good health (CMV status not recorded). Some clones in this sample may be carry-over from other donors' samples.

The rearrangement uses TRBV20-1 and TRBJ1-5; 8 bases fit TRBD1. There are 16 residues in the CDR3. The V gene end was trimmed by 1 base and the J gene end by 5 bases; junction bases not matched to a gene: 10. Per the germline V gene, CDR1 is DFQATT and CDR2 is SNEGSKA (reference sequence). The CDR3 is CSARGGGQGGHQPQHF. CDR3 in DNA: TGCAGTGCTAGAGGGGGAGGACAGGGAGGTCATCAGCCCCAGCATTTT.

The rearrangement links TRBV29-1 to TRBJ1-1, with 7 bases that match TRBD1. With 3 bases clipped from V and 4 bases from J, the junction kept 5 bases outside the gene matches. This CDR3 region has 13 residues. Germline CDR1 SQVTM, CDR2 ANQGSEA. The CDR3 sequence: CSVDTGAGTEAFF. CDR3 bases: TGCAGCGTTGATACAGGGGCGGGCACTGAAGCTTTCTTT.

In its sample, this clonotype was seen a few times. The rearrangement joins TRBV7-3 to TRBJ2-1; a possible D gene is TRBD1 (6 bases). Trimming took off 4 bases at V and 9 bases at J, with 13 bases between the two ends. The CDR3 sequence is 13 residues long. Per the germline V gene, CDR1 is SGHTA and CDR2 is FQGTGA. CDR3 DNA: TGTGCCAGCAGCTGGTGGGGGCAAATTGAGCAGTTCTTC. It codes for CASSWWGQIEQFF.

The V call is TRBV5-4, the J call TRBJ1-2; the match to TRBD1 covers 8 bases. Trimming took 5 bases from V and 0 from J; bases not matched to a gene: 9. This CDR3 is built from 16 residues. CDR1 is SGHNT and CDR2 is YYREEE in the germline V gene (reference sequence). CDR3 nucleotide sequence: TGTGCCAGCAGGCACCGGGACAGGACTTCTAACTATGGCTACACCTTC. It translates to CASRHRDRTSNYGYTF.

This clonotype showed up many times. This sequence joins TRBV7-6 and TRBJ2-3, with 11 bases matching TRBD2. CDR1 is SGHVS, CDR2 FNYEAQ, per germline. The CDR3 is made up of 15 amino acids. Germline trimming cut 1 base from V and 5 bases from J; bases unmatched to any gene: 2. CDR3 protein: CASSLVAGGQDTQYF. CDR3 sequence (DNA): TGTGCCAGCAGCTTAGTAGCGGGGGGGCAAGATACGCAGTATTTT.

The chain is built from TRBV29-1 and TRBJ2-5; TRBD2 agrees at 13 bases. This CDR3 region has 15 residues. CDR1 and CDR2 from the germline V gene are SQVTM and ANQGSEA. The V gene end was trimmed by 1 base and the J gene end by 3 bases; junction bases not matched to a gene: 2. The CDR3 spells CSVEVTSGGEETQYF. CDR3 nucleotide sequence: TGCAGCGTTGAAGTCACTAGCGGGGGGGAAGAGACCCAGTACTTC.

This sequence joins TRBV6-2 or TRBV6-3 and TRBJ2-7, with D perhaps given as TRBD1 or TRBD2 (5 bases each). V was shortened by 8 bases and J by 2 bases, with 13 bases between the two germline ends. The CDR3 is made up of 13 amino acids. Looked up from germline, CDR1 is MNHEY and CDR2 is SVGEGT. The DNA of the CDR3 is TGTGCCAGCTGCCATGGGACCCCCTACGAGCAGTACTTC. Its protein product is CASCHGTPYEQYF.

This clonotype has a handful of counts. This rearrangement joins TRBV6-1 to TRBJ2-1, with TRBD2 matching over 7 bases. Trimming at V came to 7 bases and at J to 8 bases, leaving 8 bases not matched to a gene. This CDR3 has 13 residues. Germline assignment: CDR1 MNHNS and CDR2 SASEGT. CDR3 loop: CASTPGGIYEQFF. CDR3 in DNA: TGTGCCAGCACCCCCGGGGGGATCTATGAGCAGTTCTTC.

The V call is TRBV7-9, the J call TRBJ2-3; TRBD2 aligns across 13 bases. V gave up 1 base and J gave up 4 bases; unmatched junction bases: 5. The CDR3 runs to 17 residues. Germline V CDR1 and CDR2: SEHNR, FQNEAQ (reference sequence). CDR3 DNA: TGTGCCAGCAGCTTAGTAACTAGCGGGGGGGCCGCAGATACGCAGTATTTT. Its translation is CASSLVTSGGAADTQYF.

This sequence joins TRBV12-3 or TRBV12-4 and TRBJ2-7; D unresolved. This CDR3 region has 14 residues. V was clipped by 3 bases and J by 2 bases, with 11 bases between them. Written as DNA, the CDR3 is TGTGCCAGCAGTTTTAAGGGCCGAGCCTACGAGCAGTACTTC. Translating gives CASSFKGRAYEQYF.

This clonotype occurred a few times. The gene calls are TRBV6-5 and TRBJ2-5; D perhaps matches TRBD2 (6 bases). CDR3 size: 15 residues. The germline V and J ends were trimmed by 4 bases and 5 bases, with 17 bases remaining between them. Germline V gene lookup returns CDR1 MNHEY and CDR2 SVGAGI. The CDR3 protein is CASSFTTRVAETQYF. Here the CDR3 DNA reads TGTGCCAGCAGTTTCACGACTAGAGTGGCGGAGACCCAGTACTTC.

This clonotype occurred many times. The V and J genes are TRBV28 and TRBJ2-2; D is undetermined. Germline CDR1 MDHEN, CDR2 SYDVKM. This CDR3 comprises 15 residues. V lost 6 bases, J lost 0 bases, and 11 bases lay in between. The CDR3 nucleotides are TGTGCCAGCAGCGCACAGAGTTCGAACACCGGGGAGCTGTTTTTT. Translated, it gives CASSAQSSNTGELFF.

The V gene is TRBV12-3 or TRBV12-4, the J gene TRBJ2-2; either TRBD1 or TRBD2 may fit D (5 bases each). Trimming left V 5 bases short and J 4 bases short, with 20 bases between. The CDR3 runs to 17 residues. CDR3 region: CASSRTTDYQGTGELFF. The CDR3 DNA sequence: TGTGCCAGCAGTAGAACGACTGACTACCAGGGCACCGGGGAGCTGTTTTTT.

This chain joins TRBV6-6 and TRBJ2-1; D is perhaps TRBD1 or TRBD2 (7 bases each). V gave up 5 bases and J gave up 3 bases, with 14 bases separating them. CDR1 and CDR2 (germline): MNHNY, SVGAGI (reference sequence). CDR3 length equals 15 residues. This chain's CDR3 is CASSGEGAGYNEQFF. The CDR3 coding sequence is TGTGCCAGCAGTGGGGAGGGGGCGGGCTACAATGAGCAGTTCTTC.

This clonotype was seen a handful of times. This chain joins TRBV28 and TRBJ2-7; tentatively, D is TRBD1 or TRBD2 (5 bases each). V lost 3 bases, J lost 0 bases, and 9 bases lay in between. There are 14 residues in the CDR3. CDR1 and CDR2 from the germline V gene are MDHEN and SYDVKM. The CDR3 bases are TGTGCCAGCAGTTTTTTGGGGACCTCCTACGAGCAGTACGTC. It encodes CASSFLGTSYEQYV.

There are a few counts of this clonotype. This rearrangement joins TRBV7-6 to TRBJ1-5; no reliable D call. This CDR3 has 14 residues. Germline CDR1 is SGHVS and CDR2 is FNYEAQ. V gave up 6 bases and J gave up 4 bases, with 13 bases separating them. The CDR3 sequence is CASSPGSRNQPQHF. CDR3 bases: TGTGCCAGCAGTCCCGGGAGTCGTAATCAGCCCCAGCATTTT.

This clonotype was seen at least ten times. This rearrangement joins TRBV28 to TRBJ1-2; D ambiguous. This CDR3 region has 14 residues. Trimming took off 3 bases at V and 5 bases at J, with 13 bases between the two ends. The germline CDR1 and CDR2 sequences are MDHEN and SYDVKM. Here the CDR3 reads CASSFLLREYGYTF. The CDR3 DNA reads TGTGCCAGCAGTTTTCTTCTACGGGAGTATGGCTACACCTTC.

About this clonotype: Sequence at one end of the junction differs from germline and may be a read error. The chain joins TRBV7-3 to TRBJ2-1, with a tentative D call TRBD1 (6 bases). The germline gives CDR1 SGHTA, CDR2 FQGTGA. This CDR3 has 13 residues. The CDR3 DNA reads as TGTGTCAGCACCCAGGACAGTTACAATGAGCAGTTCTTC. Encoded protein: CVSTQDSYNEQFF.

A few counts support this clonotype. V gene TRBV19 combines with J gene TRBJ1-2; 9 nucleotides match TRBD1. The germline V gene has CDR1 LNHDA and CDR2 SQIVND (reference sequence). This CDR3 is 19 amino acids long. Losses at the gene ends were 3 bases for V and 0 bases for J; bases not matched to a gene: 14. The CDR3 DNA follows: TGTGCCAGTAGTATCTACTTAGGGGGACAGGGCCAGGCTAACTATGGCTACACCTTC. Its protein is CASSIYLGGQGQANYGYTF.

The gene calls are TRBV6-5 and TRBJ2-1; TRBD2 might be the D (6 bases). V dropped 2 bases and J dropped 10 bases, with 12 bases sitting between them. The CDR3 is made up of 13 amino acids. Germline assignment: CDR1 MNHEY and CDR2 SVGAGI. CDR3 sequence reads: CASSYATTSEQFF. The CDR3 coding sequence is TGTGCCAGCAGTTACGCAACAACTAGCGAGCAGTTCTTC.

This clonotype was seen a few times. The chain has TRBV19 and TRBJ2-7, with D unresolved. Trimming shortened V by 3 bases and J by 2 bases, and 11 bases separated the two germline ends. CDR3 length equals 14 residues. In germline, CDR1 is LNHDA, CDR2 SQIVND (reference sequence). The DNA for the CDR3 is TGTGCCAGTAGTATTCCCAACCTGCCCTACGAGCAGTACTTC. It is translated as CASSIPNLPYEQYF. Full variable domain (missing parts from reference TRBV19 and TRBJ2-7): DGGITQSPKYLFRKEGQNVTLSCEQNLNHDAMYWYRQDPGQGLRLIYYSQIVNDFQKGDIAEGYSVSREKKESFPLTVTSAQKNPTAFYLCASSIPNLPYEQYFGPGTRLTVT.

J is TRBJ2-1 and V is TRBV6-2 or TRBV6-3; D possibly corresponds to TRBD1 (6 bases). V was pared by 2 bases and J by 3 bases, with 11 bases between. The CDR3 spans 15 residues. Germline loops: CDR1 MNHEY, CDR2 SVGEGT. CDR3 protein: CASSYQGGVYNEQFF. DNA of the CDR3: TGTGCCAGCAGTTACCAAGGGGGAGTCTACAATGAGCAGTTCTTC.

This clonotype came up a few times. The chain has TRBV6-2 or TRBV6-3 and TRBJ2-1; tentatively, D is TRBD1 (6 bases). CDR1 MNHEY and CDR2 SVGEGT come from the germline V gene. The CDR3 runs to 13 residues. Trimming took 7 bases from V and 7 from J, leaving 14 bases between them. The CDR3 DNA reads as TGTGCCAGCAATACAGGGATATCGAATGAGCAGTTCTTC. Its protein product is CASNTGISNEQFF.

The chain links TRBV10-1 to TRBJ1-1; the D is unclear. Germline V lookup: CDR1 WNHNN, CDR2 SYGVQD (reference sequence). This CDR3 region has 19 residues. Trimming stripped 0 bases from V and 0 bases from J, with 20 bases between. Here the CDR3 DNA reads TGCGCCAGCAGTGAGTCGGGCGGAATGTCAGATTTTATGAACACTGAAGCTTTCTTT. This gives the protein CASSESGGMSDFMNTEAFF.

This clonotype was seen only a few times. The V gene is TRBV20-1, the J gene TRBJ2-5, with a possible D match to TRBD2 (6 bases). Trimming removed 0 bases from V and 4 bases from J, with 21 bases in between. The CDR3 sequence is 17 residues long. Germline V gene data show CDR1 as DFQATT and CDR2 as SNEGSKA (reference sequence). In DNA, the CDR3 is TGCAGTGCTAGAGATCTTCCAGTCGGGGGTCAGGCAGAGACCCAGTACTTC. Protein: CSARDLPVGGQAETQYF.